This entry lists 28 T cell receptor beta chains sequenced from one sample in a study of shared clonotypes between healthy human individuals. The assay was immunoSEQ multiplex PCR, and TCRdb's table has in-frame clones only and misses some. This sample carries some 2,000,000 clones, about 94% of them seen once, and the ten largest clones take 1% to 1.3%. CD8 cells classed as naive were CD45RO-negative and positively selected for CCR7, excluding terminally differentiated effector memory CD45RA+ cells. Input material: naive CD8+ T cells sorted from blood. The receptors come from a man aged 18-30 years in good health.

This sequence joins TRBV5-6 and TRBJ2-3; D unresolved. This CDR3 comprises 16 residues. Germline V gives CDR1 SGHDT, CDR2 YYEEEE. The V end lost 1 base, the J end lost 0 bases, and 12 bases lay between the germline ends. As DNA, the CDR3 is TGTGCCAGCAGCTTGAGCACATCCCCTAGCACAGATACGCAGTATTTT. This codes for CASSLSTSPSTDTQYF.

The genes are TRBV5-6 and TRBJ2-1; D unclear. V dropped 0 bases and J dropped 4 bases, with 8 bases sitting between them. In germline, CDR1 is SGHDT, CDR2 YYEEEE. The CDR3 has 14 amino acids. In DNA form, the CDR3 reads TGTGCCAGCAGCTTGGTTTCCCCATACAATGAGCAGTTCTTC. It yields the protein CASSLVSPYNEQFF.

The V and J genes are TRBV10-3 and TRBJ2-1; 7 nucleotides line up with TRBD2. The CDR3 extends over 15 amino acids. V gave up 1 base and J gave up 5 bases; unmatched junction bases: 5. Per the germline V gene, CDR1 is ENHRY and CDR2 is SYGVKD. The CDR3 is CAISEWSGGNNEQFF. Written as DNA, the CDR3 is TGTGCCATCAGTGAGTGGTCGGGAGGAAACAATGAGCAGTTCTTC.

CDR3 sequence: CSVEPGQGSYEQYF. The CDR3 DNA reads as TGCAGCGTTGAACCGGGACAGGGATCCTACGAGCAGTACTTC. This chain links TRBV29-1 with TRBJ2-7; 9 bases match TRBD1. Germline lookup yields CDR1 SQVTM and CDR2 ANQGSEA. The CDR3 length is 14 residues. Losses at the gene ends were 2 bases for V and 1 base for J; bases not matched to a gene: 3.

The CDR3 reads CASSQDIPLIATGNSGNTIYF. DNA of the CDR3: TGCGCCAGCAGCCAAGACATCCCACTGATCGCGACAGGCAACTCTGGAAACACCATATATTTT. The chain has TRBV4-3 and TRBJ1-3; a possible D gene is TRBD1 (6 bases). CDR1 and CDR2 from the germline V gene are LGHNA and YSLEER. The germline V and J ends were trimmed by 0 bases and 0 bases, with 24 bases remaining between them. CDR3 size: 21 residues.

The V call is TRBV6-1, the J call TRBJ2-3, with D possibly TRBD2 on 6 matching bases. The CDR3 sequence is 11 residues long. Per the germline V gene, CDR1 is MNHNS and CDR2 is SASEGT. Trimming pared 7 bases from V and 6 bases from J, leaving 8 bases between. The CDR3 DNA is TGTGCCAGCATTCGGGGGGATACGCAGTATTTT. This codes for CASIRGDTQYF.

The genes are TRBV7-9 and TRBJ2-5, with a weak D call TRBD1 (6 bases). CDR1 SEHNR and CDR2 FQNEAQ come from the germline V gene (reference sequence). V gave up 5 bases and J gave up 5 bases, with 15 bases separating them. This CDR3 is 14 amino acids long. CDR3 protein: CASSVSQGHETQYF. The CDR3 region has the DNA TGTGCCAGCAGCGTCTCACAGGGACATGAGACCCAGTACTTC. The full variable domain, rest sourced from reference TRBV7-9 and TRBJ2-5, is DTGVSQNPRHKITKRGQNVTFRCDPISEHNRLYWYRQTLGQGPEFLTYFQNEAQLEKSRLLSDRFSAERPKGSFSTLEIQRTEQGDSAMYLCASSVSQGHETQYFGPGTRLLVL.

This sequence joins TRBV27 and TRBJ2-7; 8 bases align to TRBD1. Germline lookup yields CDR1 MNHEY and CDR2 SMNVEV (reference sequence). The length of the CDR3 is 15 residues. The V segment lost 0 bases and the J segment 4 bases; nucleotides outside the gene matches: 5. CDR3 DNA sequence: TGTGCCAGCAGTTTATCAAACAGGGGGGAGTACGAGCAGTACTTC. It is translated as CASSLSNRGEYEQYF.

Comments on this clone: Other DNA variants within this sample encode the same CDR3. The chain links TRBV11-2 to TRBJ2-3, with D unclear. The CDR3 sequence is 14 residues long. The germline CDR1 and CDR2 sequences are SGHAT and FQNNGV. The V end lost 0 bases, the J end lost 0 bases, and 4 bases lay between the germline ends. In nucleotides, the CDR3 is TGTGCCAGCAGCTTAGACCCTAGCACAGATACGCAGTATTTT. It specifies CASSLDPSTDTQYF.

The V and J genes are TRBV27 and TRBJ2-1, with no clear D. The length of the CDR3 is 13 residues. Germline V lookup: CDR1 MNHEY, CDR2 SMNVEV (reference sequence). The V gene lost 3 bases and the J gene lost 6 bases, with 9 bases spanning the gap. The DNA of the CDR3 is TGTGCCAGCAGTTTTCGACTCGGCAATGAGCAGTTCTTC. Translated, it gives CASSFRLGNEQFF.

CDR3 in amino acids: CASSSLPVPPTGYTF. The CDR3 nucleotides are TGTGCCAGCAGTTCGCTGCCGGTCCCCCCGACGGGCTACACCTTC. The V gene is TRBV6-5, the J gene TRBJ1-2; no clear D gene. The CDR3 is 15 amino acids. Between the trimmed V and J ends, which lost 4 bases and 8 bases, there was a span of 20 bases. Germline CDR1 MNHEY, CDR2 SVGAGI.

This sequence joins TRBV27 and TRBJ2-1; TRBD2 matches 9 bases. The CDR3 has 15 amino acids. Germline V gene sequence: CDR1 MNHEY, CDR2 SMNVEV (reference sequence). Losses at the gene ends were 3 bases for V and 5 bases for J; bases not matched to a gene: 5. The chain's CDR3 is CASSFSGGGNNEQFF. CDR3 nucleotides: TGTGCCAGCAGTTTTAGCGGGGGCGGCAACAATGAGCAGTTCTTC.

The rearrangement links TRBV7-9 to TRBJ2-2; D is unresolved. The CDR3 totals 14 residues. Trimming removed 1 base at V and 4 bases at J, with 7 bases between. Looked up from germline, CDR1 is SEHNR and CDR2 is FQNEAQ (reference sequence). The CDR3 sequence: CASSLGGLTGELFF. CDR3 coding DNA: TGTGCCAGCAGCTTAGGTGGTCTCACCGGGGAGCTGTTTTTT.

This chain uses TRBV6-5 with TRBJ2-2, with 8 bases fitting TRBD1. Germline V lookup: CDR1 MNHEY, CDR2 SVGAGI. With 2 bases clipped from V and 6 bases from J, the junction kept 5 bases outside the gene matches. The CDR3 contains 15 residues. The CDR3: CASSYALTGAGELFF. The CDR3 nucleotides are TGTGCCAGCAGTTACGCTCTGACAGGGGCCGGGGAGCTGTTTTTT.

V gene TRBV9 combines with J gene TRBJ2-7; perhaps D is TRBD1 or TRBD2 (6 bases each). V lost 3 bases and J lost 4, with 20 bases in between. Germline values: CDR1 SGDLS, CDR2 YYNGEE. There are 16 residues in the CDR3. DNA of the CDR3: TGTGCCAGCAGCGGCCCGACTAGGGGGGATCGGTACGAGCAGTACTTC. This codes for CASSGPTRGDRYEQYF. The full variable domain, completed using reference TRBV9 and TRBJ2-7, is DSGVTQTPKHLITATGQRVTLRCSPRSGDLSVYWYQQSLDQGLQFLIQYYNGEERAKGNILERFSAQQFPDLHSELNLSSLELGDSALYFCASSGPTRGDRYEQYFGPGTRLTVT.

The chain couples TRBV5-6 to TRBJ2-7; D uncertain. Per the germline V gene, CDR1 is SGHDT and CDR2 is YYEEEE. Trimming cost V 1 base and J 3 bases, with 14 bases left between them. This CDR3 region has 15 residues. In DNA, the CDR3 is TGTGCCAGCAGCTTGTGGGGTGAGGCAAACTACGAGCAGTACTTC. It specifies CASSLWGEANYEQYF.

V gene TRBV7-9 combines with J gene TRBJ2-3, with 8 bases aligning to TRBD2. The CDR3 runs to 16 residues. CDR1 and CDR2 from the germline V gene are SEHNR and FQNEAQ (reference sequence). The V gene end was trimmed by 5 bases and the J gene end by 2 bases; junction bases not matched to a gene: 9. The DNA for the CDR3 is TGTGCCAGCAGCCGGCGAGCGGGGGACCACACAGATACGCAGTATTTT. Translation: CASSRRAGDHTDTQYF.

The V call is TRBV2, the J call TRBJ2-1; 7 bases match TRBD2. The germline V gene encodes CDR1 SNHLY and CDR2 FYNNEI. After removal of 7 bases from V and 0 bases from J, the junction contained 6 bases not matched to a gene. This CDR3 has 15 residues. CDR3 DNA: TGTGCCAGCACGGAGACGGGGGGCTCCTACAATGAGCAGTTCTTC. Its protein product is CASTETGGSYNEQFF.

This chain links TRBV7-9 with TRBJ2-7, with TRBD1 matching over 8 bases. The CDR3 runs to 17 residues. V dropped 3 bases and J dropped 0; count of bases not matched to a gene: 10. The germline V gene encodes CDR1 SEHNR and CDR2 FQNEAQ (reference sequence). In DNA form, the CDR3 reads TGTGCCAGCAGCTTCCCGACAGGGGTAGATCCCTCCTACGAGCAGTACTTC. This codes for CASSFPTGVDPSYEQYF. Drawing the rest from reference TRBV7-9 and TRBJ2-7, the complete variable domain is DTGVSQNPRHKITKRGQNVTFRCDPISEHNRLYWYRQTLGQGPEFLTYFQNEAQLEKSRLLSDRFSAERPKGSFSTLEIQRTEQGDSAMYLCASSFPTGVDPSYEQYFGPGTRLTVT.

V and J are TRBV7-8 and TRBJ1-5; 9 nucleotides match TRBD1. This CDR3 comprises 17 residues. CDR1 is SGHVS and CDR2 is FQNEAQ in the germline V gene. J lost 0 bases, V lost 7 bases, and 10 bases had no gene match. The CDR3 spells CASIEQGARYSNQPQHF. The CDR3 nucleotides read TGTGCCAGCATTGAACAGGGGGCTAGGTATAGCAATCAGCCCCAGCATTTT.

The sample holds one count of this clone. The chain has TRBV10-2 and TRBJ1-1, with D possibly matching TRBD1 (5 bases). The length of the CDR3 is 14 residues. Trimming left V 4 bases short and J 3 bases short, with 12 bases between. The V gene's germline CDR1 is WSHSY and CDR2 SAAADI. DNA of the CDR3: TGCGCCAGCAGTGTGGAGGGGACGGACACTGAAGCTTTCTTT. Its translation is CASSVEGTDTEAFF.

The V call is TRBV6-5, the J call TRBJ1-2; D call uncertain. V was clipped by 0 bases and J by 6 bases, with 14 bases between them. The CDR3 has 15 residues. Germline V gene lookup returns CDR1 MNHEY and CDR2 SVGAGI. The CDR3 DNA reads TGTGCCAGCAGTTACTCGGAGGGAGCTTGGAATGGCTACACCTTC. It translates to CASSYSEGAWNGYTF.

The chain employs TRBV5-1 and TRBJ2-3, with 10 bases that match TRBD2. J gave up 14 bases and V 0 bases, and 9 bases lay outside the gene matches. This CDR3 contains 14 residues. Germline CDR1 reads SGHRS; CDR2 reads YFSETQ. The CDR3 spells CASSLDVAGGPGYF. In nucleotides, the CDR3 is TGCGCCAGCAGCTTGGACGTAGCGGGGGGCCCCGGGTATTTT.

The V gene is TRBV19, the J gene TRBJ1-6; D remains unclear. Trimming took 1 base from V and 5 from J, leaving 12 bases between them. This CDR3 region has 16 residues. Germline values: CDR1 LNHDA, CDR2 SQIVND (reference sequence). For the CDR3, the DNA is TGTGCCAGTAGTATAGTTTCCAGGACCGATAATTCACCCCTCCACTTT. This codes for CASSIVSRTDNSPLHF.

V usage is TRBV5-1 and J usage is TRBJ2-1; TRBD2 matches 10 bases. There are 15 residues in the CDR3. V dropped 2 bases and J dropped 7; count of bases not matched to a gene: 6. Per germline, CDR1 SGHRS and CDR2 YFSETQ. DNA for the CDR3: TGCGCCAGCAGCTTTCTAGCGGGAGCGTTAAATGAGCAGTTCTTC. Protein product: CASSFLAGALNEQFF.

This chain links TRBV9 with TRBJ1-2; D call uncertain. The CDR3 spans 14 residues. V lost 0 bases and J 3 bases, leaving 9 bases between the germline ends. Germline-derived CDR1 and CDR2 are SGDLS and YYNGEE. CDR3 in amino acids: CASSVGGGHYGYTF. The DNA for the CDR3 is TGTGCCAGCAGCGTAGGCGGCGGACACTATGGCTACACCTTC.

The J gene is TRBJ1-1, the V gene TRBV11-2, with D tentatively TRBD1 (5 bases). The CDR3 extends over 12 amino acids. With 6 bases removed from V and 6 bases from J, the gap between germline ends came to 11 bases. The germline gives CDR1 SGHAT, CDR2 FQNNGV. The CDR3 region is CASSGTAPEAFF. In DNA form, the CDR3 reads TGTGCCAGCAGTGGGACGGCCCCTGAAGCTTTCTTT.

This chain links TRBV6-5 with TRBJ2-7; tentative D call: TRBD2 (5 bases). Per germline, CDR1 MNHEY and CDR2 SVGAGI. With 2 bases removed from V and 2 bases from J, the gap between germline ends came to 10 bases. The length of the CDR3 is 14 residues. CDR3 amino acids: CASSYGETTYEQYF. CDR3 DNA: TGTGCCAGCAGTTACGGGGAGACCACCTACGAGCAGTACTTC.